Following are 9 T cell receptor beta chains from one sample sequenced in a study of vaccination and CD4 T cells after COVID-19. Time point denoted: late sampling 161 to 241 days after vaccination in a few convalescent patients. Treatment reported: 10-day PBMC culture with coronavirus spike peptide pools or control peptides (ViraFEST assay). The study sequenced cultured CD4+ T cell DNA using the Oncomine TCR Beta short-read assay. TCRdb reanalysed the PCR reads using MiXCR and keeps one entry per CDR3 protein. The sample includes tens of thousands of distinct CDR3 sequences, about 35% seen only once; the top ten take around 8.2%. These receptors' targets are unknown. The specimen comprised CD4+ T cells from blood, cultured in vitro, sampled about 7 months after SARS-CoV-2 vaccination. These TCRs come from a human donor who had recovered from COVID-19.

This clonotype has just a few counts. The chain recombines TRBV15 with TRBJ2-1, with a possible D match to TRBD2 (5 bases). The CDR3 sequence is 16 residues long. Germline V lookup: CDR1 LNHNV, CDR2 YYDKDF (reference sequence). V was trimmed by 5 bases and J by 0 bases, leaving 14 bases between them. DNA of the CDR3: TGTGCCACCAGCCAATTAGCGCCTAGCTCCTACAATGAGCAGTTCTTC. It is translated as CATSQLAPSSYNEQFF.

The V call is TRBV29-1, the J call TRBJ2-3, with D possibly TRBD1 on 6 matching bases. Trimming left V 5 bases short and J 4 bases short, with 7 bases between. CDR3 length: 11 amino acids. Germline-derived CDR1 and CDR2 are SQVTM and ANQGSEA. The CDR3 region has the DNA TGCAGCGTTCCAGGGGCAGATACGCAGTATTTT. Translated: CSVPGADTQYF.

This clonotype was observed a few times. The chain employs TRBV6-1 and TRBJ1-5; D perhaps matches TRBD1 (5 bases). V dropped 2 bases and J dropped 3 bases, with 8 bases sitting between them. Germline V gene sequence: CDR1 MNHNS, CDR2 SASEGT. This CDR3 is built from 14 residues. The CDR3 sequence: CASSESTVNQPQHF. The CDR3 DNA sequence: TGTGCCAGCAGTGAATCGACAGTCAATCAGCCCCAGCATTTT.

This clonotype occurred a few times. The rearrangement joins TRBV6-5 to TRBJ1-2; 9 positions agree with TRBD1. The germline gives CDR1 MNHEY, CDR2 SVGAGI. The CDR3 length is 14 residues. Unmatched junction bases numbered 3, after V lost 4 bases and J lost 3 bases. The CDR3 region is CASSSRTGDYGYTF. CDR3 DNA sequence: TGTGCCAGCAGTTCCCGGACAGGGGACTATGGCTACACCTTC.

By frequency in the sample, this clonotype is medium-sized. The chain has TRBV7-2 and TRBJ1-5; D ambiguous. Germline CDR1 is SGHTA and CDR2 is FQGNSA. The CDR3 is 14 amino acids. V lost 1 base and J 3 bases, leaving 7 bases between the germline ends. In DNA, the CDR3 is TGTGCCAGCAGCTTAGGGCCTTCCAATCAGCCCCAGCATTTT. This gives the protein CASSLGPSNQPQHF.

This clonotype has more than one count but fewer than ten. The V and J genes are TRBV28 and TRBJ2-7; 8 bases line up with TRBD1. Per the germline V gene, CDR1 is MDHEN and CDR2 is SYDVKM. The V and J ends lost 9 bases and 0 bases, in that order; junction bases with no gene match: 4. There are 13 residues in the CDR3. The CDR3 DNA sequence: TGTGCCAGTGGGGGACAGGTCTCCTACGAGCAGTACTTC. It translates to CASGGQVSYEQYF.

The chain is built from TRBV7-9 and TRBJ1-1; unclear D gene. The CDR3 totals 14 residues. Germline assignment: CDR1 SEHNR and CDR2 FQNEAQ (reference sequence). V lost 2 bases and J 2 bases, leaving 9 bases between the germline ends. The CDR3 nucleotides are TGTGCCAGCAGCTTATACGGGCCTAACACTGAAGCTTTCTTT. This codes for CASSLYGPNTEAFF.

The chain has TRBV28 and TRBJ1-2, with D tentatively TRBD1 (6 bases). Trimming removed 6 bases from V and 8 bases from J, with 10 bases in between. Per the germline V gene, CDR1 is MDHEN and CDR2 is SYDVKM. The CDR3 spans 11 residues. The CDR3 nucleotides read TGTGCCAGCAGGGAAGGGGGGGGCTACACCTTC. Translation: CASREGGGYTF.

Written as DNA, the CDR3 is TGTGCCAGCAGAGACCGGGTCTCCAACACCGGGGAGCTGTTTTTT. Protein: CASRDRVSNTGELFF. The chain uses TRBV7-9 and TRBJ2-2; D gene uncertain. Germline V gene sequence: CDR1 SEHNR, CDR2 FQNEAQ (reference sequence). This CDR3 has 15 amino acids. V was trimmed by 6 bases and J by 2 bases, leaving 13 bases between them. The variable domain in full, with the rest retrieved from reference TRBV7-9 and TRBJ2-2, is DTGVSQNPRHKITKRGQNVTFRCDPISEHNRLYWYRQTLGQGPEFLTYFQNEAQLEKSRLLSDRFSAERPKGSFSTLEIQRTEQGDSAMYLCASRDRVSNTGELFFGEGSRLTVL.